The 8 T cell receptor beta chains reported below all come from one sample, sequenced in a study of blood T cell repertoires in COVID-19. Profiling relied on immunoSEQ multiplex PCR, and the TCRdb table lists in-frame clones only, not all of them. The data contain just over 300,000 clones, 90% of them singletons. Sequenced sample: PBMCs or T cells enriched from blood (not recorded which). All receptors come from a woman between 18 and 30 years old with acute COVID-19.

The chain employs TRBV11-3 and TRBJ2-7; 9 bases are a match to TRBD1. Looked up from germline, CDR1 is SGHNT and CDR2 is YENEEA. The J segment lost 3 bases and the V segment lost 5 bases, leaving 11 bases of the junction unmatched. The CDR3 contains 16 residues. The CDR3 sequence is CASSGRGQGANYEQYF. The CDR3 region has the DNA TGTGCCAGCAGCGGACGGGGACAGGGAGCTAACTACGAGCAGTACTTC.

The J gene is TRBJ1-3, the V gene TRBV19; D gene uncertain. CDR1 is LNHDA, CDR2 SQIVND, per germline (reference sequence). The CDR3 extends over 15 amino acids. Deletions cut 8 bases from V and 1 base from J, with 15 bases between. Here the CDR3 DNA reads TGTGCCAGTTCTAACCGGAGTCCGTCTGGAAACACCATATATTTT. Its translation is CASSNRSPSGNTIYF. Full variable domain (rest looked up from reference TRBV19 and TRBJ1-3): DGGITQSPKYLFRKEGQNVTLSCEQNLNHDAMYWYRQDPGQGLRLIYYSQIVNDFQKGDIAEGYSVSREKKESFPLTVTSAQKNPTAFYLCASSNRSPSGNTIYFGEGSWLTVV.

With regard to this clone: Its ends do not fully match the called genes, so a read error is possible. The chain recombines TRBV9 with TRBJ2-7; 13 bases are shared with TRBD2. This CDR3 has 15 amino acids. Germline V CDR1 and CDR2: SGDLS, YYNGEE. DNA for the CDR3: TGTGCCAGCAGCGTAGATCAAACTAGCGGGAGGGAGCGGTACTTC. This sequence encodes CASSVDQTSGRERYF.

The chain recombines TRBV7-2 with TRBJ1-4, with TRBD1 matching over 8 bases. V gave up 2 bases and J gave up 8 bases; unmatched junction bases: 4. The germline CDR1 and CDR2 sequences are SGHTA and FQGNSA. The CDR3 sequence is 14 residues long. The CDR3 loop reads CASSLTTGGEKLFF. CDR3 nucleotide sequence: TGTGCCAGCAGCTTAACAACAGGGGGGGAAAAACTGTTTTTT. Variable domain in full (rest from reference TRBV7-2 and TRBJ1-4): GAGVSQSPSNKVTEKGKDVELRCDPISGHTALYWYRQSLGQGLEFLIYFQGNSAPDKSGLPSDRFSAERTGGSVSTLTIQRTQQEDSAVYLCASSLTTGGEKLFFGSGTQLSVL.

The chain is built from TRBV5-1 and TRBJ2-7, with 10 bases identical to TRBD1. This CDR3 has 17 residues. The V and J ends lost 2 bases and 4 bases, in that order; junction bases with no gene match: 12. Germline loops: CDR1 SGHRS, CDR2 YFSETQ. For the CDR3, the DNA is TGCGCCAGCAGCTTTGGCCCGGACAGGGGGAATCGTTACGAGCAGTACTTC. Translated, it gives CASSFGPDRGNRYEQYF.

The genes are TRBV12-5 and TRBJ2-3; no clear D. CDR1 LGHNT and CDR2 FRNRAP come from the germline V gene. The CDR3 totals 12 residues. Trimming took 3 bases from V and 4 from J, leaving 5 bases between them. The CDR3 DNA reads as TGTGCTAGTGGTTTCCGCGCAGATACGCAGTATTTT. Translation: CASGFRADTQYF.

The rearrangement uses TRBV12-5 and TRBJ1-2, with TRBD1 identical over 8 bases. This CDR3 contains 15 residues. Germline CDR1 and CDR2: LGHNT and FRNRAP. With 2 bases clipped from V and 6 bases from J, the junction kept 8 bases outside the gene matches. The CDR3 loop is CASGLTRTGRNGYTF. In nucleotides, the CDR3 is TGTGCTAGTGGTTTGACACGGACAGGGCGGAATGGCTACACCTTC.

The J gene is TRBJ1-6, the V gene TRBV27; 7 bases fit TRBD1. Germline values: CDR1 MNHEY, CDR2 SMNVEV (reference sequence). CDR3 length equals 17 residues. Losses at the gene ends were 7 bases for V and 4 bases for J; bases not matched to a gene: 13. CDR3 nucleotide sequence: TGTGCCAGCATCGAGACAGGGTCCCTCTTATATAATTCACCCCTCCACTTT. Translating gives CASIETGSLLYNSPLHF.